Below are 27 T cell receptor beta chains sequenced from a single sample in a study of radiation and T cells in renal cell carcinoma. Sequenced by immunoSEQ multiplex PCR; TCRdb stores in-frame clones only, minus some. The sample has around 180,000 clones; 88% are singletons. Time point given: blood 4 weeks post-SBRT, at nephrectomy. Treatment denoted: 15 Gy SBRT to primary tumor, nephrectomy 4 weeks later. Sequencing was performed on blood, taken from a patient whose treatment included radiotherapy and nephrectomy. Every receptor here comes from a woman between 45 and 60 years old with renal cell carcinoma.

This clone occurred a few times. The chain couples TRBV5-1 to TRBJ2-5, with D unclear. Germline loops: CDR1 SGHRS, CDR2 YFSETQ. This CDR3 region has 12 residues. The germline V and J ends were trimmed by 0 bases and 3 bases, with 3 bases remaining between them. CDR3 sequence reads: CASSLDEETQYF. The CDR3 coding sequence is TGCGCCAGCAGCTTGGACGAAGAGACCCAGTACTTC.

CDR3 sequence reads: CASSLDGGAGNTIYF. Here the CDR3 DNA reads TGCGCCAGCAGCTTGGATGGGGGCGCAGGAAACACCATATATTTT. This chain uses TRBV5-1 with TRBJ1-3; D is possibly TRBD1 (6 bases). Trimming cost V 0 bases and J 4 bases, with 11 bases left between them. CDR1 is SGHRS and CDR2 is YFSETQ in the germline V gene. CDR3 length: 15 residues.

The chain joins TRBV10-3 to TRBJ2-3, with D uncertain. The germline CDR1 and CDR2 sequences are ENHRY and SYGVKD. The length of the CDR3 is 14 residues. The V end was cut by 4 bases, the J end by 6 bases, with 14 bases between. DNA for the CDR3: TGTGCCATCAGTGGAAGTACCGTTACTGATACGCAGTATTTT. This encodes CAISGSTVTDTQYF.

CDR3 loop: CASSQDGTGGQPQHF. The CDR3 nucleotides read TGCGCCAGCAGCCAAGATGGGACAGGGGGCCAGCCCCAGCATTTT. The chain is built from TRBV4-1 and TRBJ1-5, with 12 bases identical to TRBD1. Trimming removed 0 bases from V and 7 bases from J; junction bases left unmatched: 1. This CDR3 has 15 amino acids. Germline loops: CDR1 MGHRA, CDR2 YSYEKL.

This clone turned up a few times. This sequence joins TRBV6-5 and TRBJ1-6; tentative D call: TRBD1 (6 bases). The CDR3 is made up of 15 amino acids. Per the germline V gene, CDR1 is MNHEY and CDR2 is SVGAGI. V lost 5 bases and J 6 bases, leaving 14 bases between the germline ends. CDR3 sequence: CASSGRQVVNSPLHF. CDR3 bases: TGTGCCAGCAGTGGCCGACAGGTCGTTAATTCACCCCTCCACTTT.

This clone occurred once. The V and J genes are TRBV9 and TRBJ2-3, with a possible D match to TRBD2 (5 bases). The germline V gene encodes CDR1 SGDLS and CDR2 YYNGEE. V was clipped by 4 bases and J by 6 bases, with 15 bases between them. This CDR3 has 14 residues. In DNA, the CDR3 is TGTGCCAGCAGCCCAACGGGGTCGTCGGATACGCAGTATTTT. Its protein product is CASSPTGSSDTQYF.

V is TRBV5-4 and J is TRBJ2-3, with a tentative D call TRBD2 (5 bases). This CDR3 contains 17 residues. Trimming removed 0 bases from V and 2 bases from J, with 16 bases in between. Germline CDR1 is SGHNT and CDR2 is YYREEE (reference sequence). For the CDR3, the DNA is TGTGCCAGCAGCTTGGTGTTAAGGACTGATTACACAGATACGCAGTATTTT. Translation: CASSLVLRTDYTDTQYF.

The chain is built from TRBV7-9 and TRBJ1-2, with 10 bases identical to TRBD1. Looked up from germline, CDR1 is SEHNR and CDR2 is FQNEAQ (reference sequence). Losses at the gene ends were 10 bases for V and 1 base for J; bases not matched to a gene: 9. CDR3 length: 15 amino acids. CDR3 residues: CATLPGTGVNYGYTF. The CDR3 nucleotides read TGTGCCACCCTCCCCGGGACAGGGGTTAACTATGGCTACACCTTC.

The rearrangement joins TRBV11-2 to TRBJ2-3; TRBD1 matches 8 bases. With 0 bases clipped from V and 6 bases from J, the junction kept 5 bases outside the gene matches. The CDR3 consists of 15 residues. Germline assignment: CDR1 SGHAT and CDR2 FQNNGV. The CDR3, as DNA: TGTGCCAGCAGCTTAGACGGCAGGGGGCTCGATACGCAGTATTTT. This gives the protein CASSLDGRGLDTQYF.

The V gene is TRBV5-5, the J gene TRBJ1-4; D remains ambiguous. The germline CDR1 and CDR2 sequences are SGHKS and YYEKEE (reference sequence). V lost 3 bases and J 0 bases, leaving 9 bases between the germline ends. The CDR3 has 15 amino acids. The chain's CDR3 is CASSSNTATNEKLFF. The CDR3 region has the DNA TGTGCCAGCAGCTCCAACACAGCAACTAATGAAAAACTGTTTTTT.

V and J are TRBV7-9 and TRBJ2-7; D not certain. V lost 5 bases and J 3 bases, leaving 8 bases between the germline ends. CDR1 and CDR2 (germline): SEHNR, FQNEAQ (reference sequence). The CDR3 has 12 residues. The CDR3 nucleotides are TGTGCCAGCAGCGGGCACAGCTACGAGCAGTACTTC. Amino acid sequence: CASSGHSYEQYF.

The V call is TRBV25-1, the J call TRBJ1-5; TRBD1 might be the D (5 bases). V was pared by 6 bases and J by 5 bases, with 17 bases between. The germline V gene has CDR1 MGHDK and CDR2 SYGVNS. The CDR3 totals 15 residues. The CDR3 sequence: CASSSTGRGDQPQHF. DNA for the CDR3: TGTGCCAGCAGCTCCACAGGACGTGGTGATCAGCCCCAGCATTTT.

This chain uses TRBV19 with TRBJ1-2; D perhaps matches TRBD1 (6 bases). CDR3 size: 14 residues. Germline V gives CDR1 LNHDA, CDR2 SQIVND (reference sequence). Trimming removed 5 bases from V and 8 bases from J, with 18 bases in between. The CDR3 DNA is TGTGCCAGTAGTCCGCACGGGACAATGGAAGGCTACACCTTC. Protein: CASSPHGTMEGYTF.

The genes are TRBV2 and TRBJ1-2; 8 bases fit TRBD1. J gave up 4 bases and V 8 bases, and 6 bases lay outside the gene matches. Germline V gene data show CDR1 as SNHLY and CDR2 as FYNNEI. The CDR3 loop spans 13 amino acids. DNA for the CDR3: TGTGCCAGCGAAGGACAGGGTAGCTATGGCTACACCTTC. It specifies CASEGQGSYGYTF.

The chain is built from TRBV7-8 and TRBJ1-3; a weak D match, TRBD1 (5 bases). The germline V gene encodes CDR1 SGHVS and CDR2 FQNEAQ. The CDR3 runs to 19 residues. V was cut by 1 base and J by 0 bases, with 19 bases left in between. DNA for the CDR3: TGTGCCAGCAGCTTAGTAGCGGCAATTACAGGATCCTCTGGAAACACCATATATTTT. It translates to CASSLVAAITGSSGNTIYF. Together with reference TRBV7-8 and TRBJ1-3, the CDR3 gives the full variable domain: GAGVSQSPRYKVAKRGQDVALRCDPISGHVSLFWYQQALGQGPEFLTYFQNEAQLDKSGLPSDRFFAERPEGSVSTLKIQRTQQEDSAVYLCASSLVAAITGSSGNTIYFGEGSWLTVV.

The chain joins TRBV9 to TRBJ2-3, with D uncertain. V was shortened by 4 bases and J by 2 bases, with 14 bases between the two germline ends. The CDR3 is 15 residues long. Looked up from germline, CDR1 is SGDLS and CDR2 is YYNGEE. The CDR3 here is CASSFTPRFTDTQYF. CDR3 DNA: TGTGCCAGCAGCTTCACGCCTCGTTTCACAGATACGCAGTATTTT. The variable domain in full, with the rest retrieved from reference TRBV9 and TRBJ2-3, is DSGVTQTPKHLITATGQRVTLRCSPRSGDLSVYWYQQSLDQGLQFLIQYYNGEERAKGNILERFSAQQFPDLHSELNLSSLELGDSALYFCASSFTPRFTDTQYFGPGTRLTVL.

The chain uses TRBV6-6 and TRBJ1-1, with 10 bases aligning to TRBD1. Trimming took 5 bases from V and 4 from J; bases not matched to a gene: 7. Germline V CDR1 and CDR2: MNHNY, SVGAGI (reference sequence). This CDR3 comprises 15 residues. The CDR3 loop reads CASSEGQGRATEAFF. In DNA, the CDR3 is TGTGCCAGCAGTGAGGGACAGGGGAGGGCCACTGAAGCTTTCTTT.

The CDR3 DNA reads TGTGCCAGTAGGGGCCGGAGGGACACTGAAGCTTTCTTT. As protein: CASRGRRDTEAFF. The gene calls are TRBV19 and TRBJ1-1, with no clear D. CDR1 and CDR2 (germline): LNHDA, SQIVND (reference sequence). V dropped 6 bases and J dropped 3 bases, with 11 bases sitting between them. CDR3 length: 13 amino acids.

This rearrangement joins TRBV2 to TRBJ1-4, with a possible D match to TRBD1 (5 bases). Germline V gene data show CDR1 as SNHLY and CDR2 as FYNNEI. V was trimmed by 4 bases and J by 4 bases, leaving 16 bases between them. The CDR3 contains 16 residues. The CDR3 protein is CASSAGDGGFNEKLFF. CDR3 DNA: TGTGCCAGCAGTGCGGGGGACGGAGGCTTTAATGAAAAACTGTTTTTT. The complete variable domain, with remaining parts taken from reference TRBV2 and TRBJ1-4, reads EPEVTQTPSHQVTQMGQEVILRCVPISNHLYFYWYRQILGQKVEFLVSFYNNEISEKSEIFDDQFSVERPDGSNFTLKIRSTKLEDSAMYFCASSAGDGGFNEKLFFGSGTQLSVL.

The gene calls are TRBV7-2 and TRBJ1-1, with D tentatively TRBD1 (6 bases). The V gene lost 2 bases and the J gene lost 1 base, with 11 bases spanning the gap. Germline values: CDR1 SGHTA, CDR2 FQGNSA. There are 15 residues in the CDR3. The CDR3 coding sequence is TGTGCCAGCAGCTTATGGGGGCCGGGGAACACTGAAGCTTTCTTT. It yields the protein CASSLWGPGNTEAFF.

The gene calls are TRBV6-6 and TRBJ2-7, with 7 nucleotides matching TRBD1. The germline V gene encodes CDR1 MNHNY and CDR2 SVGAGI (reference sequence). The CDR3 contains 14 residues. The ends lost 6 bases at V and 6 bases at J; junction bases unmatched: 11. CDR3 region: CASSRQGAIGEQYF. DNA of the CDR3: TGTGCCAGCAGCCGACAGGGTGCCATCGGCGAGCAGTACTTC.

The V call is TRBV10-1, the J call TRBJ2-3; a possible D gene is TRBD2 (7 bases). V shed 0 bases and J shed 1 base, with 11 bases lying between them. The CDR3 has 16 amino acids. Germline V CDR1 and CDR2: WNHNN, SYGVQD (reference sequence). The CDR3 region has the DNA TGCGCCAGCAGTGAGTCGGGGGGGGCCGGCACAGATACGCAGTATTTT. This encodes CASSESGGAGTDTQYF.

The chain couples TRBV11-2 to TRBJ2-5; the D gene is possibly TRBD2 (6 bases). Trimming removed 4 bases at V and 0 bases at J, with 9 bases between. CDR1 is SGHAT, CDR2 FQNNGV, per germline. The CDR3 runs to 14 residues. Here the CDR3 DNA reads TGTGCCAGCAGCTGGGGGGAGTACCAAGAGACCCAGTACTTC. Its translation is CASSWGEYQETQYF.

This clone has only a few counts. The rearrangement uses TRBV5-4 and TRBJ2-1; tentatively, D is TRBD2 (5 bases). Per germline, CDR1 SGHNT and CDR2 YYREEE (reference sequence). The V gene lost 0 bases and the J gene lost 0 bases, with 13 bases spanning the gap. The CDR3 has 17 amino acids. The CDR3 coding sequence is TGTGCCAGCAGCTTGGACCTAGCAGACTACTCCTACAATGAGCAGTTCTTC. As protein: CASSLDLADYSYNEQFF.

V usage is TRBV5-1 and J usage is TRBJ2-1, with 12 bases that match TRBD2. The CDR3 has 15 amino acids. V trimming: 5 bases; J trimming: 7 bases; junction bases outside the gene matches: 7. In germline, CDR1 is SGHRS, CDR2 YFSETQ. Here the CDR3 reads CASRPGTSGWNEQFF. CDR3 nucleotides: TGCGCCAGCAGACCCGGGACTAGCGGGTGGAATGAGCAGTTCTTC.

The V gene is TRBV6-6, the J gene TRBJ1-5; the D is unclear. Deletions cut 0 bases from V and 4 bases from J, with 4 bases between. The germline CDR1 and CDR2 sequences are MNHNY and SVGAGI (reference sequence). The CDR3 covers 13 residues. CDR3 loop: CASSYSTNQPQHF. CDR3 bases: TGTGCCAGCAGTTACTCAACAAATCAGCCCCAGCATTTT.

CDR3: CASSLAGGGGYTF. CDR3 nucleotides: TGTGCCAGCAGCTTAGCAGGGGGAGGCGGCTACACCTTC. The chain employs TRBV11-2 and TRBJ1-2, with 7 bases lining up with TRBD1. Per the germline V gene, CDR1 is SGHAT and CDR2 is FQNNGV. The V gene end was trimmed by 1 base and the J gene end by 8 bases; junction bases not matched to a gene: 4. The CDR3 totals 13 residues.